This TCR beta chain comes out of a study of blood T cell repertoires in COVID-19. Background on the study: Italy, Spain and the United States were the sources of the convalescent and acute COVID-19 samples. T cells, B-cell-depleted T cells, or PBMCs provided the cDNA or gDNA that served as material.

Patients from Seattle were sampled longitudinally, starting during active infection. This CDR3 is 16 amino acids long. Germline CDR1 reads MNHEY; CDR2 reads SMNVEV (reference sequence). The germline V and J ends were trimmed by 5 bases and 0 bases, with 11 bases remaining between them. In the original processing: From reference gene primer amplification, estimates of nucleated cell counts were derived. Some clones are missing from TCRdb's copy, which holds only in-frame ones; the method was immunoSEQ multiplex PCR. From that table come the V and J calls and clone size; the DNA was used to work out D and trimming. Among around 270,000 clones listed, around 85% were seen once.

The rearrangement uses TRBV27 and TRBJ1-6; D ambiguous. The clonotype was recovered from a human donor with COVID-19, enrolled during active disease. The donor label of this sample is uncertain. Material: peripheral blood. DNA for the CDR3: TGTGCCAGCAGTCAAACACTAGTCTCCTATAATTCACCCCTCCACTTT. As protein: CASSQTLVSYNSPLHF.